The present entry profiles one TCR beta chain with its context. Its antigen is not known. This sample was taken from a study of OX40 agonist ivuxolimab in advanced cancers. Whole-study results and caveats: In the 0.1-3.0 mg/kg groups, partial responders showed among the lowest expansion. Nonresponders, in some cases, also had low normalized T-cell clonal expansion.

The assay was immunoSEQ multiplex PCR, and TCRdb's table has in-frame clones only and misses some. Of about 64,000 clones listed, 80% to 90% are singletons. The V gene's germline CDR1 is SGHNT and CDR2 YYREEE (reference sequence). V dropped 9 bases and J dropped 0; count of bases not matched to a gene: 5. The CDR3 has 14 amino acids. This chain uses TRBV5-4 with TRBJ2-3; 9 bases align to TRBD1. Sequencing used CD4+ or CD8+ T cells sorted from blood, obtained in a trial of the OX40 agonist ivuxolimab. The TCR comes from an adult with an advanced solid tumor such as melanoma, head and neck, liver or kidney cancer. The CDR3 DNA reads as TGTGCCACCGGGACAGGGCGTAGCACAGATACGCAGTATTTT. Translating gives CATGTGRSTDTQYF.